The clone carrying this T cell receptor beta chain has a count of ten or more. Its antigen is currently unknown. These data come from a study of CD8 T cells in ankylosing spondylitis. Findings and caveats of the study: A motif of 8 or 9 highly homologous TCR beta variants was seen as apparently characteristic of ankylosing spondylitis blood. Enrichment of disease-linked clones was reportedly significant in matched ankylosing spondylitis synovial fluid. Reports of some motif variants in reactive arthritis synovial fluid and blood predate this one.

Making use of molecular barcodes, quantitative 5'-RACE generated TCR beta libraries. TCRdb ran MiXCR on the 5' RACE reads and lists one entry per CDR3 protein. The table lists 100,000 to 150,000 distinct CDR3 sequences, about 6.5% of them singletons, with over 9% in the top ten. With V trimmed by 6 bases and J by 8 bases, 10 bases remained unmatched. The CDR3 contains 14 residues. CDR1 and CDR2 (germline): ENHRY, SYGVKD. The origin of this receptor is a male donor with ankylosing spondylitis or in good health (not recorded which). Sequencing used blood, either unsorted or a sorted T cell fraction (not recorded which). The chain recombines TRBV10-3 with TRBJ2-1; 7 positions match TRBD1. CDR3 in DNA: TGTGCCATCAGGCCGGGACAGCCTTGGGATGAGCAGTTCTTC. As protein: CAIRPGQPWDEQFF.